Below, 3 T cell receptor beta chains from the same sample are listed, as sequenced in a study of beta chain features in type 1 diabetes. Investigators reverse transcribed all isolated RNA, so they sequenced expressed TCRB transcripts. Generated by immunoSEQ multiplex PCR, the TCRdb table keeps only in-frame clones and is missing some. The profile shows 810,000 or so clones, roughly 15% of them singletons. Sequencing was carried out using naive CD4+ T cells from blood. Every receptor here comes from a woman aged 18-29 years in good health.

This clone was seen only a few times. The rearrangement joins TRBV18 to TRBJ1-2; D might be TRBD1 (6 bases). The V end was cut by 6 bases, the J end by 4 bases, with 18 bases between. There are 15 residues in the CDR3. CDR1 is KGHSH, CDR2 LQKENI, per germline. The CDR3 DNA reads as TGTGCCAGCTCGCCGCCTCAGGGGACTTCCTATGGCTACACCTTC. It specifies CASSPPQGTSYGYTF.

The chain joins TRBV6-5 to TRBJ2-3; D ambiguous. Per germline, CDR1 MNHEY and CDR2 SVGAGI. CDR3 size: 15 residues. The V and J ends lost 2 bases and 1 base respectively, with 10 bases between them. The DNA of the CDR3 is TGTGCCAGCAGTTACGGATCTACAGGCACAGATACGCAGTATTTT. Translating gives CASSYGSTGTDTQYF.

This clone was seen only a few times. This chain joins TRBV4-2 and TRBJ1-2; no definite D call. V was clipped by 3 bases and J by 6 bases, with 11 bases between them. Looked up from germline, CDR1 is LGHNA and CDR2 is YNFKEQ. There are 13 residues in the CDR3. The CDR3 DNA follows: TGTGCCAGCAGCCAGGACCGAGGGAATGGCTACACCTTC. This gives the protein CASSQDRGNGYTF.